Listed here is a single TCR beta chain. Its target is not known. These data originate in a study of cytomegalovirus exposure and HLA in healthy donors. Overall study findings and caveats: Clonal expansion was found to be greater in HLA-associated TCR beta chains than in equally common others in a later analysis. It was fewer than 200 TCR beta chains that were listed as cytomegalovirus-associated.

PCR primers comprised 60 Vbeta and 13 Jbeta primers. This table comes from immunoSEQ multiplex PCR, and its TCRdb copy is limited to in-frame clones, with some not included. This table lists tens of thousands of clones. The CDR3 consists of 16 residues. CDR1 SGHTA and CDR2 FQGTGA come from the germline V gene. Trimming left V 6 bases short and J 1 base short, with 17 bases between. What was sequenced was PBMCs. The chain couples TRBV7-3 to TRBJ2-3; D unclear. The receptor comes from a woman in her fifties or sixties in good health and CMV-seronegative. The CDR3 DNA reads TGTGCCAGCAGTCGCACCCTAGGTCGGGGCACAGATACGCAGTATTTT. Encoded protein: CASSRTLGRGTDTQYF.